The clone carrying this T cell receptor beta chain appeared a few times. TCRdb ran MiXCR on the 5' RACE reads and lists one entry per CDR3 protein. Of about 340,000 distinct CDR3 sequences listed, about 16% are singletons. This record comes from a study of T-cell memory formation after mild COVID-19. CDR3 length equals 14 residues. Trimming left V 1 base short and J 2 bases short, with 5 bases between. Looked up from germline, CDR1 is SGHTA and CDR2 is FQGNSA. Sequencing used PBMCs or a T cell subset sorted from them (not recorded which). The sequence derives from a young man who had mild COVID-19 (a few samples of this study predate the infection). Cell type and time point are not known. The rearrangement links TRBV7-2 to TRBJ1-4, with D maybe TRBD1 (5 bases). DNA for the CDR3: TGTGCCAGCAGCTTAGGGGGGACTAATGAAAAACTGTTTTTT. It yields the protein CASSLGGTNEKLFF. The full variable domain, rest sourced from reference TRBV7-2 and TRBJ1-4, is GAGVSQSPSNKVTEKGKDVELRCDPISGHTALYWYRQSLGQGLEFLIYFQGNSAPDKSGLPSDRFSAERTGGSVSTLTIQRTQQEDSAVYLCASSLGGTNEKLFFGSGTQLSVL.